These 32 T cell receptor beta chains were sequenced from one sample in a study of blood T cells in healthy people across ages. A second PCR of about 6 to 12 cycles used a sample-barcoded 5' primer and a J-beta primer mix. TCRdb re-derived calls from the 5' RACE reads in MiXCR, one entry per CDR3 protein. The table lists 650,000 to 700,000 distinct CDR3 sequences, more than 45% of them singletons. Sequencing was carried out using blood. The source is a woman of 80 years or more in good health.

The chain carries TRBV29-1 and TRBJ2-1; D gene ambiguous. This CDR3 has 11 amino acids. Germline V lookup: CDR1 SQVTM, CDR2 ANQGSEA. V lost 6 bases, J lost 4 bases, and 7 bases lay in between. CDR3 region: CSVASYNEQFF. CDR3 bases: TGCAGCGTCGCTTCTTACAATGAGCAGTTCTTC.

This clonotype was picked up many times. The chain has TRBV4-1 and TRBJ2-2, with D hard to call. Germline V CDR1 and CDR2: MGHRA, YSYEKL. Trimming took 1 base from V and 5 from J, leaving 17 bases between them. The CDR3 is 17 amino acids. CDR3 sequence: CASSQAPTVFRTGELFF. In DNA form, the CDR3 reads TGCGCCAGCAGCCAAGCCCCTACGGTTTTCAGGACCGGGGAGCTGTTTTTT.

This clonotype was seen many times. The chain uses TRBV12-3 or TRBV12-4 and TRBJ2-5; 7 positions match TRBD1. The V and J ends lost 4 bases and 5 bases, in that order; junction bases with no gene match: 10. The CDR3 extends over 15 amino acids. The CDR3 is CASSSSNRGVETQYF. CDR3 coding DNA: TGTGCCAGCAGTTCATCAAACAGGGGCGTCGAGACCCAGTACTTC.

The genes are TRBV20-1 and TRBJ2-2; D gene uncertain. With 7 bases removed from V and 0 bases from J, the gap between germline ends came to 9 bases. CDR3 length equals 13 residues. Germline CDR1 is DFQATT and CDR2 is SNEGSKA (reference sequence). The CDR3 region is CSVDFSNTGELFF. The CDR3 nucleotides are TGCAGTGTGGATTTTTCGAACACCGGGGAGCTGTTTTTT.

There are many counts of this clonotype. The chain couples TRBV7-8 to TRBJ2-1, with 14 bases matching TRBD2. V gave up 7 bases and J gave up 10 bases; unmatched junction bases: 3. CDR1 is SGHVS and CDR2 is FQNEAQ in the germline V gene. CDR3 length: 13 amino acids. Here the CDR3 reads CASTGLAGVEQFF. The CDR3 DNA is TGTGCCAGCACGGGACTAGCGGGAGTGGAGCAGTTCTTC. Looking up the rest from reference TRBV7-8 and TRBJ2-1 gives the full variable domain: GAGVSQSPRYKVAKRGQDVALRCDPISGHVSLFWYQQALGQGPEFLTYFQNEAQLDKSGLPSDRFFAERPEGSVSTLKIQRTQQEDSAVYLCASTGLAGVEQFFGPGTRLTVL.

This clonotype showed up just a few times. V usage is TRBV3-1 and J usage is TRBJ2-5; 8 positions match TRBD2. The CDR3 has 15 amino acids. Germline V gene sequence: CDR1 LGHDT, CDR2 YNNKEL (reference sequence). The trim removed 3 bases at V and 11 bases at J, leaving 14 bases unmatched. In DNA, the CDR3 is TGTGCCAGCAGCCAGGTAGCGGGACCTTTTAATGAGCAGTACTTC. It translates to CASSQVAGPFNEQYF.

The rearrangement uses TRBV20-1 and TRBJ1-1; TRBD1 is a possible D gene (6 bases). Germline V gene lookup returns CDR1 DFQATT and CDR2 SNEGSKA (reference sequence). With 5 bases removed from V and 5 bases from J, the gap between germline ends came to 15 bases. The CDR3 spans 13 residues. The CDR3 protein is CSAGGGALTEAFF. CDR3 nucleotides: TGCAGTGCTGGAGGGGGGGCATTGACTGAAGCTTTCTTT.

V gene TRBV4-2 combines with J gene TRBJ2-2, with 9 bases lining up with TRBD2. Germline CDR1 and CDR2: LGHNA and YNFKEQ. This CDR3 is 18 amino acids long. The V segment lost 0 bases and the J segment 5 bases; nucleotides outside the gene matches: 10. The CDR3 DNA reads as TGTGCCAGCAGCCAAGATGAGGGCAGCGGGGGGCGGACCGGGGAGCTGTTTTTT. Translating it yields CASSQDEGSGGRTGELFF.

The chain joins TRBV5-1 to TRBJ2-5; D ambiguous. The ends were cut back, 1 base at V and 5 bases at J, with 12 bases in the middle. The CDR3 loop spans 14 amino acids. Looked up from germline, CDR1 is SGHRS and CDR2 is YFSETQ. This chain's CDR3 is CASSLPGLEETQYF. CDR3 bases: TGCGCCAGCAGCTTGCCAGGTCTCGAGGAGACCCAGTACTTC.

The CDR3 DNA sequence: TGTGCCACCACGGGGGGGGGAGAGACCCAGTACTTC. Protein: CATTGGGETQYF. V gene TRBV25-1 combines with J gene TRBJ2-5; TRBD2 agrees at 8 bases. The J segment lost 4 bases and the V segment lost 10 bases, leaving 5 bases of the junction unmatched. The germline CDR1 and CDR2 sequences are MGHDK and SYGVNS. The CDR3 contains 12 residues.

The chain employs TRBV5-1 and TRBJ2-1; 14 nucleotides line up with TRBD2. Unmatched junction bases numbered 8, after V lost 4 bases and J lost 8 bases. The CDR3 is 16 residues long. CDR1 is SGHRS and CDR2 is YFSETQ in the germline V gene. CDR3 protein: CASSGGLAGVGDEQFF. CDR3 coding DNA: TGCGCCAGCAGCGGGGGACTAGCGGGAGTTGGTGATGAGCAGTTCTTC.

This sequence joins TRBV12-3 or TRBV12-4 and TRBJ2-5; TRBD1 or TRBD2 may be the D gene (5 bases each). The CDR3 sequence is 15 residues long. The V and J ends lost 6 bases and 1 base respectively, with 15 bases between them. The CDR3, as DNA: TGTGCCAGCAGAGGAGACAGAGGGGCCCAAGAGACCCAGTACTTC. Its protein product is CASRGDRGAQETQYF.

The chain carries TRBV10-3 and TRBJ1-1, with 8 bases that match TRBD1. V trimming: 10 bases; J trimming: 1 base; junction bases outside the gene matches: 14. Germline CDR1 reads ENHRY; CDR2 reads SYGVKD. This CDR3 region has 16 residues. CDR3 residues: CATRFIAGGGNTEAFF. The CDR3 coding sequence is TGTGCCACTCGTTTTATTGCAGGGGGCGGGAACACTGAAGCTTTCTTT.

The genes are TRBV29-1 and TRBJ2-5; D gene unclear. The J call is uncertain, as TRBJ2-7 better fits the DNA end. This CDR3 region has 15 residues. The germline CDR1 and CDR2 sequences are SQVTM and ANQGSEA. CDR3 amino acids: CSVWARVSSSYEQYF. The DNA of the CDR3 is TGCAGCGTTTGGGCAAGGGTTTCCAGCTCCTACGAGCAGTACTTC.

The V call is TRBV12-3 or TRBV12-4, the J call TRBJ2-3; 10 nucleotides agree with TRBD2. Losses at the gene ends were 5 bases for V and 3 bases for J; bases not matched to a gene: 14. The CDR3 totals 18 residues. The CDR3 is CASSPALAGIDRTDTQYF. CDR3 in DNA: TGTGCCAGCAGTCCTGCACTAGCGGGGATCGATAGAACAGATACGCAGTATTTT.

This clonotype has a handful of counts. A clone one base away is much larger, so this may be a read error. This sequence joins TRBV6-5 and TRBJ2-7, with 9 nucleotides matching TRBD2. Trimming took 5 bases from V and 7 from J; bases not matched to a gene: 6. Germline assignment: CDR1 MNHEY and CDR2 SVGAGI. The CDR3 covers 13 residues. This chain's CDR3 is CASSDRAGGEQYF. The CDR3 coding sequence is TGTGCCAGCAGTGACCGAGCGGGAGGAGAGCAGTACTTC.

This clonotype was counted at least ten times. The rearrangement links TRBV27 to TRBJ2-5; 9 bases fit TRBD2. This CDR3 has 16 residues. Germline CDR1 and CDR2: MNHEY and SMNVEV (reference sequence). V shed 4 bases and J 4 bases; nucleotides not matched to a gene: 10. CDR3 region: CASSSKIAGVRETQYF. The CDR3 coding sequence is TGTGCCAGCAGTTCCAAGATAGCGGGAGTCAGAGAGACCCAGTACTTC.

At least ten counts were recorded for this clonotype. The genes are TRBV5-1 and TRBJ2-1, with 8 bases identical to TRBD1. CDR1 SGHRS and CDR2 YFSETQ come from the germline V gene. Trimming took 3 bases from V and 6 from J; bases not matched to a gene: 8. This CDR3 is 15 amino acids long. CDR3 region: CASSYDRGGINEQFF. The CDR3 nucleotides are TGCGCCAGCAGCTACGACAGGGGAGGTATCAATGAGCAGTTCTTC. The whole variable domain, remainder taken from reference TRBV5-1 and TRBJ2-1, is KAGVTQTPRYLIKTRGQQVTLSCSPISGHRSVSWYQQTPGQGLQFLFEYFSETQRNKGNFPGRFSGRQFSNSRSEMNVSTLELGDSALYLCASSYDRGGINEQFFGPGTRLTVL.

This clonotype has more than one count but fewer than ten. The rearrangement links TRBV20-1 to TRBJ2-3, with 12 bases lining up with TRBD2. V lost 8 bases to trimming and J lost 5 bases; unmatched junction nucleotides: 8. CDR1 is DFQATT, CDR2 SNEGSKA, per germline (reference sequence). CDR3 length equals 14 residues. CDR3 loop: CSTRTSGDIDTQYF. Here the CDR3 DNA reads TGCAGTACCAGGACTAGCGGGGATATAGATACGCAGTATTTT.

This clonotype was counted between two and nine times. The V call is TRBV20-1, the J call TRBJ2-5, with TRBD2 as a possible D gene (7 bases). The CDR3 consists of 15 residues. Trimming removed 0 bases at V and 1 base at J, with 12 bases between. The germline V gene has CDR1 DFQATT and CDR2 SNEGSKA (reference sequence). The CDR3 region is CSARDGGAVQETQYF. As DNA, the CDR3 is TGCAGTGCTAGAGATGGGGGGGCCGTCCAAGAGACCCAGTACTTC.

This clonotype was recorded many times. The CDR3 loop is CASSFSSGNYNEQFF. The CDR3 DNA reads TGCGCCAGCAGCTTTTCCAGCGGTAACTACAATGAGCAGTTCTTC. This sequence joins TRBV5-1 and TRBJ2-1; maybe TRBD2 (5 bases). This CDR3 contains 15 residues. V lost 2 bases and J lost 3, with 12 bases in between. CDR1 and CDR2 from the germline V gene are SGHRS and YFSETQ.

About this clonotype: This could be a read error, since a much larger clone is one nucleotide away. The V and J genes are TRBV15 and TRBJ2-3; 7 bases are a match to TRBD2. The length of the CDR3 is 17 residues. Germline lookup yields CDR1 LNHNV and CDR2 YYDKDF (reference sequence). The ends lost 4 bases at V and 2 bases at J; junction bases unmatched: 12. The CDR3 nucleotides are TGTGCCACCAGCATCCCTAAGCGGGGTGTCAACACAGATACGCAGTATTTT. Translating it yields CATSIPKRGVNTDTQYF.

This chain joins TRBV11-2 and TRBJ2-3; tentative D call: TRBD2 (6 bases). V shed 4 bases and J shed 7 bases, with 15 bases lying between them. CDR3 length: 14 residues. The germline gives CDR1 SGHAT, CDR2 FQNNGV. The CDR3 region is CASSWSPGENTQYF. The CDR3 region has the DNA TGTGCCAGCAGCTGGTCCCCGGGGGAAAATACGCAGTATTTT.

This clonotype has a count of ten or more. The CDR3: CSARVPASTDTQYF. The CDR3 DNA follows: TGCAGTGCTAGAGTACCGGCTAGCACAGATACGCAGTATTTT. The genes are TRBV20-1 and TRBJ2-3; D is ambiguous. CDR1 is DFQATT, CDR2 SNEGSKA, per germline (reference sequence). V was shortened by 1 base and J by 0 bases, with 8 bases between the two germline ends. The CDR3 length is 14 residues.

The CDR3, as DNA: TGTGCCAGCAGCTTATCAGGGAGAGTCTATGGCTACACCTTC. Translating gives CASSLSGRVYGYTF. The chain couples TRBV7-2 to TRBJ1-2; perhaps TRBD1 as D (5 bases). Germline CDR1 SGHTA, CDR2 FQGNSA. Between the trimmed V and J ends, which lost 2 bases and 4 bases, there was a span of 11 bases. The CDR3 sequence is 14 residues long.

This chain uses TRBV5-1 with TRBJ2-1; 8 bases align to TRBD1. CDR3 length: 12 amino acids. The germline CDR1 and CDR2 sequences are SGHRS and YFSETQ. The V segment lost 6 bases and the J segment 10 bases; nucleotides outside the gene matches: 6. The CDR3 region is CASTFDRGEQFF. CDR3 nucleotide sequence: TGCGCCAGCACCTTCGACAGGGGCGAGCAGTTCTTC.

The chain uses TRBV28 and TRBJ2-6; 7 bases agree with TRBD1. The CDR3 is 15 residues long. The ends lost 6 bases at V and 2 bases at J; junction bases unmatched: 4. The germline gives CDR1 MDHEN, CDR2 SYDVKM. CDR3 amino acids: CASRIQGTGANVLTF. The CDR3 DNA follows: TGTGCCAGCAGGATACAGGGGACTGGGGCCAACGTCCTGACTTTC.

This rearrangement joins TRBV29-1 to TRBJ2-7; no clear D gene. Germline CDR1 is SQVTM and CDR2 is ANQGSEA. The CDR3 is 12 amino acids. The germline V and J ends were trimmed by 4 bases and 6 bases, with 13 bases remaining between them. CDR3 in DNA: TGCAGCGTTGTACAAGCTGGCTGCGAGCAGTACTTC. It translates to CSVVQAGCEQYF.

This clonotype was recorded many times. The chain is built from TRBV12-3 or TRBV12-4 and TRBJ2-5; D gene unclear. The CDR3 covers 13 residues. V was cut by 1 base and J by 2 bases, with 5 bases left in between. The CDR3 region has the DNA TGTGCCAGCAGTTTAGAAGGGCAAGAGACCCAGTACTTC. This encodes CASSLEGQETQYF.

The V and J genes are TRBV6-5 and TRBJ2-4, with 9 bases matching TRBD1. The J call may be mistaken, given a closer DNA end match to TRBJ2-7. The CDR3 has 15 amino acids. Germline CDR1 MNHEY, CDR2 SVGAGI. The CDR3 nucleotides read TGTGCCAGCAGTGCGGGGACAGGGCAACCCTACGAGCAGTACTTC. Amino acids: CASSAGTGQPYEQYF.

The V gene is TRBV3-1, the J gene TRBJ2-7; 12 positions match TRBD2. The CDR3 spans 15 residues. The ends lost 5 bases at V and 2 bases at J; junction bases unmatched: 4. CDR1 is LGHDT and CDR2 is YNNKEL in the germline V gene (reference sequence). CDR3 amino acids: CASSKLAGGTYEQYF. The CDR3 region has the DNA TGTGCCAGCAGCAAACTAGCGGGAGGTACCTACGAGCAGTACTTC.

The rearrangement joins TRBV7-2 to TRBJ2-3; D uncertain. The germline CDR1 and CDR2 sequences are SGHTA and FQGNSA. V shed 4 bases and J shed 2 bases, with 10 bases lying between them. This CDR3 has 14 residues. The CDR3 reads CASSSHIYTDTQYF. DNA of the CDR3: TGTGCCAGCAGCTCCCACATCTACACAGATACGCAGTATTTT.